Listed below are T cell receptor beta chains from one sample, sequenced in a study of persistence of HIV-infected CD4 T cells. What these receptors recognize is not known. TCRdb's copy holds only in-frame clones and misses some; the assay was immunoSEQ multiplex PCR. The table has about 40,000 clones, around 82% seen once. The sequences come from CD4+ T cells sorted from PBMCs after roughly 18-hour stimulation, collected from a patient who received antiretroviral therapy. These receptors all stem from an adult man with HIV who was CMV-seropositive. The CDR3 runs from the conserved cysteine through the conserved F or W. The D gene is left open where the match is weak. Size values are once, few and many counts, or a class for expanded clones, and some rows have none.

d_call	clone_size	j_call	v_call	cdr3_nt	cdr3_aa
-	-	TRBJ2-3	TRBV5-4	TGTGCCAGCAGCTACGGGGGACTCACAGATACGCAGTATTTT	CASSYGGLTDTQYF
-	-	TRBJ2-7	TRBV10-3	TGTGCCATCAGTGTGGGCGGGGGCCGCTACGAGCAGTACTTC	CAISVGGGRYEQYF
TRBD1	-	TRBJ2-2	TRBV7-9	TGTGCCAGCAGCCAGACAGGGGGTAGAACCGGGGAGCTGTTTTTT	CASSQTGGRTGELFF
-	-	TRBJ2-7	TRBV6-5	TGTGCCAGCAGGGCAGGGAGGAGGTACGAGCAGTACTTC	CASRAGRRYEQYF
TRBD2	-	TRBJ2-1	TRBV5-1	TGCGCCAGCAGCACCGGGACTAGCGGGAGGGCAATCTACAATGAGCAGTTCTTC	CASSTGTSGRAIYNEQFF
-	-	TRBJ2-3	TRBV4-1	TGCGCCAGCAGCCAAGGTGTAAGGGGGGCAGATACGCAGTATTTT	CASSQGVRGADTQYF
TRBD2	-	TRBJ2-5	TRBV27	TGTGCCAGCAGTTTAGCGGGAGGGCAAGGGAAGACCCAGTACTTC	CASSLAGGQGKTQYF
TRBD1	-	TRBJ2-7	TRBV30	TGTGCCTGGAAGGGACAGGGAAACAACGAGCAGTACTTC	CAWKGQGNNEQYF
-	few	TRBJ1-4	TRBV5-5	TGTGCCAGCAGCTTGGGAGAGGCAAGGGTCCTTAATGAAAAACTGTTTTTT	CASSLGEARVLNEKLFF
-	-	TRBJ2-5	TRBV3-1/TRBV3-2	TGTGCCAGCAGCGGGAAAAAAGAGACCCAGTACTTC	CASSGKKETQYF
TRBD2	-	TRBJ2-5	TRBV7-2	TGTGCCAGCAGCAGGACTAGCGGGAGAGGCGAGACCCAGTACTTC	CASSRTSGRGETQYF
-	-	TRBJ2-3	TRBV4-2	TGTGCCAGCAGCCAGGGACCGGGCCGCACAGATACGCAGTATTTT	CASSQGPGRTDTQYF
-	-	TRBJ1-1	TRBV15	TGTGCCACCAGCACACGACTTGGGGCAGCCCCGAACACTGAAGCTTTCTTT	CATSTRLGAAPNTEAFF
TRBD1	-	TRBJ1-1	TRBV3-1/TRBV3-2	TGTGCCAGCAGCCGAAGCCAACTGACAGGGGGCACTGAAGCTTTCTTT	CASSRSQLTGGTEAFF
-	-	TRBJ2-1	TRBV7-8	TGTGCCAGCAGCTTAGATGGGGGCCGGAACTACAATGAGCAGTTCTTC	CASSLDGGRNYNEQFF
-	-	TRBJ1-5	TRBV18	TGTGCCAGCTCACCAAGTAATCAGCCCCAGCATTTT	CASSPSNQPQHF
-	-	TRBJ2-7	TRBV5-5	TGTGCCAGCAGCTTGCAGTACGAGCAGTACTTC	CASSLQYEQYF
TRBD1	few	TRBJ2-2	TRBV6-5	TGTGCCAGCCTTTTGACAGGGGGAAGGACCGGGGAGCTGTTTTTT	CASLLTGGRTGELFF
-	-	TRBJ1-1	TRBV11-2	TGTGCCAGCAGCTTAGATCGGACGGAGCATAAAGCTTTCTTT	CASSLDRTEHKAFF
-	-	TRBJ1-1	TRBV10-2	TGCGCCAGCAGTGAGCTCGGGAGCACTGAAGCTTTCTTT	CASSELGSTEAFF
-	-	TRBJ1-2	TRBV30	TGTGCCTGGAGTCGGGGACATGGCTACACCTTC	CAWSRGHGYTF
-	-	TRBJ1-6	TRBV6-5	TGTGCCAGCAGTTACTCGACGGGTAGAGTTTCACCCCTCCACTTT	CASSYSTGRVSPLHF
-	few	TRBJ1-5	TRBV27	TGTGCCAGCAGTTTCAGTAGGGCGGGGTTTGGTAACAATCAGCCCCAGCATTTT	CASSFSRAGFGNNQPQHF
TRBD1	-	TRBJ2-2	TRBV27	TGTGCCAGCAGTCGACAGGGGGCGGGCGGGGAGCTGTTTTTT	CASSRQGAGGELFF
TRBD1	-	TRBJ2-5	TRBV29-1	TGCAGCGTTGTACGCCAGGGGGCTCAAGAGACCCAGTACTTC	CSVVRQGAQETQYF
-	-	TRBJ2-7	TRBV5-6	TGTGCCAGCAGCTCGGGACTGCACTACGAGCAGTACTTC	CASSSGLHYEQYF
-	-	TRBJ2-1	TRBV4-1	TGCGCCAGCAGCCAAGGGTACAATGAGCAGTTCTTC	CASSQGYNEQFF
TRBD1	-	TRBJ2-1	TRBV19	TGTGCCAGTAGTATAGATACAGGGGGCAGTGAGCAGTTCTTC	CASSIDTGGSEQFF
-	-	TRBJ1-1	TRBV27	TGTGCCAGCAGTTTATCCTGGACGGCGAACACTGAAGCTTTCTTT	CASSLSWTANTEAFF
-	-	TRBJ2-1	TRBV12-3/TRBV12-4	TGTGCCACCTCCTTGGCAGTCGAGCAGTTCTTC	CATSLAVEQFF
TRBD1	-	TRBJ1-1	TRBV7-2	TGTGCCAGCAGCCGTGACAGGGGGTCTTCTGAAGCTTTCTTT	CASSRDRGSSEAFF
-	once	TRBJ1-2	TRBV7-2	TGTGCCAGCAGCGCAAGGGTTGACAGGAGGCTCACCTTC	CASSARVDRRLTF
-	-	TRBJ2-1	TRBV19	TGTGCCAGTAGTATATCGACTATTAAAGGCACTGAGCAGTTCTTC	CASSISTIKGTEQFF
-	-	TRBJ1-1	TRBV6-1	TGTGCCAGCAGTGATTCTACTGTGAACACTGAAGCTTTCTTT	CASSDSTVNTEAFF
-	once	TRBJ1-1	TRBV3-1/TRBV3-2	TGTGCCAGCAGCCGACACTCATCGGAAGCTTTCTTT	CASSRHSSEAFF
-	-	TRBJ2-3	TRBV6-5	TGTGCCAGCAGTAATCCACCCAGTGACACGCAGTATTTT	CASSNPPSDTQYF
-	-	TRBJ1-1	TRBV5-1	TGCGCCAGCAGCCCCGCGGACAGACTGGGGACTTTCTTT	CASSPADRLGTFF
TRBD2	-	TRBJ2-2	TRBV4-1	TGCGCCAGCAGCCCTCTGGGAGCGGGGGTTACCACCGGGGAGCTGTTTTTT	CASSPLGAGVTTGELFF
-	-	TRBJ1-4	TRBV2	TGTGCCAGCAGTGAAGCGAGAGAAAAACTGTTTTTT	CASSEAREKLFF
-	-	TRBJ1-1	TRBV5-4	TGTGCCAGCGTTACCAGGGGCGAGAACACTGAAGCTTTCTTT	CASVTRGENTEAFF
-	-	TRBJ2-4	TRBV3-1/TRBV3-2	TGTGCCAGCAGCCAAGCGGGGGAGAGAATGAAAAACATTCAGTACTTC	CASSQAGERMKNIQYF
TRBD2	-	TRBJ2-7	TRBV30	TGTGCCTGGAGGTCCCTTCGGTTGCGGGAGGAATCCTACGAGCAGTACTTC	CAWRSLRLREESYEQYF
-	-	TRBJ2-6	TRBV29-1	TGCAGCGTTGAATCAGGGGTTGGGGCCAACGTCCTGACTTTC	CSVESGVGANVLTF
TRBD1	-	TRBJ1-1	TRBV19	TGTGCCAGTAGAGGAGGGGCAGGGGGAACCCTCATGAACACTGAAGCTTTCTTT	CASRGGAGGTLMNTEAFF
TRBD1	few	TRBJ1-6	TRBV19	TGTGCCAGTAGTCGGGGTGACAGGGGGCAACGTTCACCCCTCCACTTT	CASSRGDRGQRSPLHF
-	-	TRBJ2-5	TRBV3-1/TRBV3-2	TGTGCCAGCAGCCCGCCGGGGGTAAGGGGGCAAGAGACCCAGTACTTC	CASSPPGVRGQETQYF
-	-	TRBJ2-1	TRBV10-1	TGCGCCAGCAGTGAAGGGGCGATGTCCTTCAGAAACAATGAGCAGTTCTTC	CASSEGAMSFRNNEQFF
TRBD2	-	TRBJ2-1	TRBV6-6	TGTGCCAGCAGTAACCCCCTCACTAGCGGCTACAATGAGCAGTTCTTC	CASSNPLTSGYNEQFF
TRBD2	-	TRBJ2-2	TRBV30	TGTGCCTGGAGTCCCCAAGGAGCGGGAGCAAGCGGGGAGCTGTTTTTT	CAWSPQGAGASGELFF
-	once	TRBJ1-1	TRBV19	TGTGCCAGTAGTATGCTTATGGGGAACACTGAAGCTTTCTTT	CASSMLMGNTEAFF
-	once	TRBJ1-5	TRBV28	TGTGCCAGCAGTCCCATCCGTCCCCAACCGCAACAGGACGATAGCAATCAGCCCCAGCATTTT	CASSPIRPQPQQDDSNQPQHF
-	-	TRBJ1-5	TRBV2	TGTGCCAGCCGGCGGGGCTCCAATCAGCCCCAGCATTTT	CASRRGSNQPQHF